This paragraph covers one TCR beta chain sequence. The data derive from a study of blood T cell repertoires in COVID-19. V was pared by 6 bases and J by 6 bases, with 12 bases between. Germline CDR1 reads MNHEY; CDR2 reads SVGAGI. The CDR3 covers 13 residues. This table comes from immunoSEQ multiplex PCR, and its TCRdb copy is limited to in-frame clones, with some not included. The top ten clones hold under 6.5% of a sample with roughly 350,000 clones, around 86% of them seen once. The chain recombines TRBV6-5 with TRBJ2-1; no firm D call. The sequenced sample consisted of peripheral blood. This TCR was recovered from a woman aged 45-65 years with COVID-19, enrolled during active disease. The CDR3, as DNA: TGTGCCAGCAGCCCCGCCGGCGGCAATGAGCAGTTCTTC. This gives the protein CASSPAGGNEQFF.